Described below is a single TCR beta chain sequence and its context. The ends lost 2 bases at V and 3 bases at J; junction bases unmatched: 7. The germline gives CDR1 LGHNA, CDR2 YSLEER. The CDR3 consists of 15 residues. The entry originates in a study of cytomegalovirus exposure and HLA in healthy donors. Primers included in the PCR were 60 Vbeta and 13 Jbeta primers. Only in-frame clones appear in the TCRdb table, and some are missing; sequencing was by immunoSEQ multiplex PCR. The data contain about 180,000 clones, roughly 80% of them singletons. The clonotype comes from a girl between 10 and 17 years old in good health and CMV-seropositive. The rearrangement links TRBV4-3 to TRBJ2-7; 7 nucleotides agree with TRBD1. The material sequenced was PBMCs. The CDR3 spells CASSQSPGQNYEQYF. The CDR3, as DNA: TGCGCCAGCAGCCAATCCCCGGGACAGAACTACGAGCAGTACTTC.